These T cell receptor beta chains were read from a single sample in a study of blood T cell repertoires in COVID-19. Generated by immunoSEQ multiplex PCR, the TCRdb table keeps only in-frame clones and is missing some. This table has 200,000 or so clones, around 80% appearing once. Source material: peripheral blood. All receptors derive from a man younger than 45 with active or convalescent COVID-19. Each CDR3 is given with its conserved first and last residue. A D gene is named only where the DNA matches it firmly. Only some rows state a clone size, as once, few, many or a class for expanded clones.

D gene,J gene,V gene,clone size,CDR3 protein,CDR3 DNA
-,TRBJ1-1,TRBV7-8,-,CASSADRGGLNTEAFF,TGTGCCAGCAGCGCCGACAGAGGGGGTTTGAACACTGAAGCTTTCTTT
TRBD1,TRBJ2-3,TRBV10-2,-,CASSATGGGTDTQYF,TGCGCCAGCAGTGCCACAGGGGGCGGGACAGATACGCAGTATTTT
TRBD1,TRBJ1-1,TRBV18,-,CASSPQYRGENTEAFF,TGTGCCAGCTCACCGCAGTACAGGGGAGAGAACACTGAAGCTTTCTTT
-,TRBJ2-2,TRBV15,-,CATSRDIGDTGELFF,TGTGCCACCAGCAGAGATATCGGGGACACCGGGGAGCTGTTTTTT
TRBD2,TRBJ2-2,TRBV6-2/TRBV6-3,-,CASSFRGGYTGELFF,TGTGCCAGCAGTTTTCGGGGGGGTTACACCGGGGAGCTGTTTTTT
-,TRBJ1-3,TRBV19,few,CASSINRGNTIYF,TGTGCCAGTAGTATAAACAGGGGAAACACCATATATTTT
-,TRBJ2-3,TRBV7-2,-,CASSSQGLGRTDTQYF,TGTGCCAGCAGCTCGCAGGGGTTAGGCCGCACAGATACGCAGTATTTT
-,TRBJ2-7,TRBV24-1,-,CATSDAGHEQYF,TGTGCCACCAGTGATGCGGGCCACGAGCAGTACTTC
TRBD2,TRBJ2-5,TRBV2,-,CASSTPAPAGGQQETQYF,TGTGCCAGCAGCACGCCTGCCCCTGCGGGGGGGCAACAAGAGACCCAGTACTTC
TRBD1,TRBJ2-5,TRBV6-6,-,CASSADRGMGETQYF,TGTGCCAGCAGTGCGGACAGGGGAATGGGGGAGACCCAGTACTTC
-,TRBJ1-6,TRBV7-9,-,CASSKDSQSSYNSPLHF,TGTGCCAGCAGCAAAGACAGCCAGAGCTCCTATAATTCACCCCTCCACTTT
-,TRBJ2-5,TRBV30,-,CAWSVGFAEETQYF,TGTGCCTGGAGTGTCGGGTTTGCGGAAGAGACCCAGTACTTC
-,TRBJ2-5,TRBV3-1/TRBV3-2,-,CASSQDRTVEETQYF,TGTGCCAGCAGCCAAGATCGGACAGTTGAAGAGACCCAGTACTTC
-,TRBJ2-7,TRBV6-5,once,CASSYGQSYEQYF,TGTGCCAGCAGTTACGGACAGTCCTACGAGCAGTACTTC
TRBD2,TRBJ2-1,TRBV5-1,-,CASSLGTSGEYNEQFF,TGCGCCAGCAGCTTGGGGACTAGCGGGGAATACAATGAGCAGTTCTTC
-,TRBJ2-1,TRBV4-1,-,CASSPTGTNSYNEQFF,TGCGCCAGCAGCCCCACCGGGACAAACAGCTACAATGAGCAGTTCTTC
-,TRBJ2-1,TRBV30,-,CARREGSYNEQFF,TGTGCCCGTCGCGAGGGCTCCTACAATGAGCAGTTCTTC
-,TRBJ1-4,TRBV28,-,CASSLSSEKLFF,TGTGCCAGCAGTTTGTCCTCTGAAAAACTGTTTTTT
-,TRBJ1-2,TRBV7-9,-,CASSFAGERTF,TGTGCCAGCAGCTTCGCCGGGGAAAGGACCTTC
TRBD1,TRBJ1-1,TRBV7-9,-,CASSRGLNTEAFF,TGTGCCAGCAGCAGGGGGCTGAACACTGAAGCTTTCTTT
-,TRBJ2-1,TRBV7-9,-,CASSSLGATLQWEQFF,TGTGCCAGCAGCTCCCTGGGGGCGACCCTACAATGGGAGCAGTTCTTC
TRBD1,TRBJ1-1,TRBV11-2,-,CASSFGTGNTEAFF,TGTGCCAGCAGCTTCGGGACAGGGAACACTGAAGCTTTCTTT
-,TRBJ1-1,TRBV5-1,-,CASSLRPGAANTEAFF,TGCGCCAGCAGCTTGAGGCCAGGGGCGGCGAACACTGAAGCTTTCTTT
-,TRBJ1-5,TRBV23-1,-,CATSPGTGWAWKGNQPQHF,TGCGCCACTTCGCCGGGGACTGGTTGGGCGTGGAAGGGCAATCAGCCCCAGCATTTT
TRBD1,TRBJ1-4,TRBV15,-,CATSRDRDRDEKLFF,TGTGCCACCAGCAGGGATAGGGACAGGGACGAAAAACTGTTTTTT
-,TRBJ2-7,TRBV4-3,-,CASRPWAGDSYEQYF,TGCGCCAGCAGGCCCTGGGCAGGCGACTCCTACGAGCAGTACTTC
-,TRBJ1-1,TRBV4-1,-,CASSHPMGPGDSKDTEAFF,TGCGCCAGCAGCCATCCCATGGGCCCAGGGGATTCAAAGGACACTGAAGCTTTCTTT
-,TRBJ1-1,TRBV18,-,CASDTTARIDEAFF,TGTGCCAGCGACACGACAGCACGGATCGATGAAGCTTTCTTT
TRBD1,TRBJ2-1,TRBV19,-,CASSQGQYNEQFF,TGTGCCAGTAGCCAGGGACAGTACAATGAGCAGTTCTTC
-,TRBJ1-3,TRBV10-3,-,CAIMDGRDSGNTIYF,TGTGCCATCATGGACGGGAGAGACTCTGGAAACACCATATATTTT
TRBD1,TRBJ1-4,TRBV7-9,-,CASSSRGDRAEKLFF,TGTGCCAGCAGCTCACGAGGGGACAGGGCTGAAAAACTGTTTTTT
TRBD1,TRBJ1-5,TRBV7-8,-,CASRLHQGVDQPQHF,TGTGCCAGCAGATTGCACCAGGGGGTGGATCAGCCCCAGCATTTT
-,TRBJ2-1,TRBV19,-,CASSKTTGNYNEQFF,TGTGCCAGTAGTAAAACGACGGGGAACTACAATGAGCAGTTCTTC
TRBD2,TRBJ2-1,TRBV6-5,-,CASSPPGLAGQEQFF,TGTGCCAGCTCGCCTCCTGGACTAGCGGGGCAGGAGCAGTTCTTC
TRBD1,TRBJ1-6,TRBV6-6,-,CASSYDGQGSSPLHF,TGTGCCAGCAGTTACGATGGACAGGGGAGCTCACCCCTCCACTTT
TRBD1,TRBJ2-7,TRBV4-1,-,CASSPDRGSYEQYF,TGCGCCAGCAGCCCGGACAGGGGGTCCTACGAGCAGTACTTC
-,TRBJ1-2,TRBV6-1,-,CASSGLAAGGNYGYTF,TGTGCCAGCAGTGGACTCGCGGCGGGGGGCAACTATGGCTACACCTTC
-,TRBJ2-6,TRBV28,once,CAGSQGSGANVLTF,TGTGCCGGCTCTCAGGGCTCTGGGGCCAACGTCCTGACTTTC
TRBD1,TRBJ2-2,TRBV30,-,CAWGQGVLGELFF,TGTGCCTGGGGACAGGGCGTTCTTGGGGAGCTGTTTTTT
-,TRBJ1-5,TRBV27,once,CASGPPGHRGGNQPQHF,TGTGCCAGCGGGCCCCCGGGACACCGAGGGGGCAATCAGCCCCAGCATTTT
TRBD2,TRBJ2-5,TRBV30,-,CAWSPLTSDQETQYF,TGTGCCTGGAGTCCCCTGACTAGCGACCAAGAGACCCAGTACTTC
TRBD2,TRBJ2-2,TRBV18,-,CASSPLTSGNTGELFF,TGTGCCAGCTCACCACTGACTAGCGGGAACACCGGGGAGCTGTTTTTT
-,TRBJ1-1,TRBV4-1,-,CASSPNRGGGTEAFF,TGCGCCAGCAGTCCGAATAGGGGGGGAGGCACTGAAGCTTTCTTT
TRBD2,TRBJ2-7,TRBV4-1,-,CASSPQSSGQTYEQYF,TGCGCCAGCAGCCCGCAATCTAGCGGGCAGACCTACGAGCAGTACTTC
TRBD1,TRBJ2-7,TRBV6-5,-,CASSRGQGSYEQYF,TGTGCCAGCAGCCGCGGACAGGGGTCCTACGAGCAGTACTTC
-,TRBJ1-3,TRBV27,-,CASRETGFGGNTIYF,TGTGCCAGCCGCGAAACAGGGTTCGGAGGAAACACCATATATTTT
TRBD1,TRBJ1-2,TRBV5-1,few,CASSRGTEDGYTF,TGCGCCAGCAGCCGGGGGACAGAGGATGGCTACACCTTC
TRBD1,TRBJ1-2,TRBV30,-,CAWSPGQQGTRGYTF,TGTGCCTGGAGTCCGGGACAGCAGGGGACTCGAGGCTACACCTTC
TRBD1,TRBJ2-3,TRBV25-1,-,CASSLGQGPDTQYF,TGTGCCAGCAGCCTCGGACAGGGGCCAGATACGCAGTATTTT
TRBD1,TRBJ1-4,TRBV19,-,CASSMDRTAINEKLFF,TGTGCCAGTAGTATGGACAGGACGGCCATTAATGAAAAACTGTTTTTT
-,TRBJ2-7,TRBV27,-,CASSLSIRAEQYF,TGTGCCAGCAGTTTATCGATCAGGGCCGAGCAGTACTTC
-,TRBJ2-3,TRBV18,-,CASSPPQFSTDTQYF,TGTGCCAGCTCACCACCCCAGTTTAGCACAGATACGCAGTATTTT
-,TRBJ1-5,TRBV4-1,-,CASSQGLRQGTPGNQPQHF,TGCGCCAGCAGCCAAGGGCTACGCCAGGGAACCCCCGGGAATCAGCCCCAGCATTTT
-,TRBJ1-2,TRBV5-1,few,CASSAGLTDGYTF,TGCGCCAGCAGCGCAGGACTCACCGATGGCTACACCTTC
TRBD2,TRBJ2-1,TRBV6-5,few,CASRTSGTTINEQFF,TGTGCCAGCAGGACTTCGGGGACTACCATCAATGAGCAGTTCTTC
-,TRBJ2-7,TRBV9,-,CASSVGDWAYEQYF,TGTGCCAGCAGCGTGGGGGACTGGGCCTACGAGCAGTACTTC
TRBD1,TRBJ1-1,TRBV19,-,CASSKGQGIPLNTEAFF,TGTGCCAGTAGTAAGGGACAGGGTATTCCGTTGAACACTGAAGCTTTCTTT
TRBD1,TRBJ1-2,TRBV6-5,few,CASSDRQGQGYTF,TGTGCCAGCAGCGACCGACAGGGACAAGGCTACACCTTC
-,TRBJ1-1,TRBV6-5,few,CASSYSGDMNTEAFF,TGTGCCAGCAGTTACTCGGGAGATATGAACACTGAAGCTTTCTTT
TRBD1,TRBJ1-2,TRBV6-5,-,CASSDRVYGYTF,TGTGCCAGCAGCGACAGGGTCTATGGCTACACCTTC